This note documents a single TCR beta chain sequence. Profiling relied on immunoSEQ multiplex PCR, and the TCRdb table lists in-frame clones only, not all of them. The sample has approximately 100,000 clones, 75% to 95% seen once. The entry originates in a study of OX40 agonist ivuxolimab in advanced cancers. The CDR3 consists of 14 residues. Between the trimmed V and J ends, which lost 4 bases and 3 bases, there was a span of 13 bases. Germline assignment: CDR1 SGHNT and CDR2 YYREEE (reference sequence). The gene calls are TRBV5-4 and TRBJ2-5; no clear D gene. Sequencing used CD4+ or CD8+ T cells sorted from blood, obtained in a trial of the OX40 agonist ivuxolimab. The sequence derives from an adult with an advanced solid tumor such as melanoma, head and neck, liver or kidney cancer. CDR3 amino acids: CASSPRGEKETQYF. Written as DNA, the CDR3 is TGTGCCAGCAGCCCCCGCGGAGAAAAAGAGACCCAGTACTTC.